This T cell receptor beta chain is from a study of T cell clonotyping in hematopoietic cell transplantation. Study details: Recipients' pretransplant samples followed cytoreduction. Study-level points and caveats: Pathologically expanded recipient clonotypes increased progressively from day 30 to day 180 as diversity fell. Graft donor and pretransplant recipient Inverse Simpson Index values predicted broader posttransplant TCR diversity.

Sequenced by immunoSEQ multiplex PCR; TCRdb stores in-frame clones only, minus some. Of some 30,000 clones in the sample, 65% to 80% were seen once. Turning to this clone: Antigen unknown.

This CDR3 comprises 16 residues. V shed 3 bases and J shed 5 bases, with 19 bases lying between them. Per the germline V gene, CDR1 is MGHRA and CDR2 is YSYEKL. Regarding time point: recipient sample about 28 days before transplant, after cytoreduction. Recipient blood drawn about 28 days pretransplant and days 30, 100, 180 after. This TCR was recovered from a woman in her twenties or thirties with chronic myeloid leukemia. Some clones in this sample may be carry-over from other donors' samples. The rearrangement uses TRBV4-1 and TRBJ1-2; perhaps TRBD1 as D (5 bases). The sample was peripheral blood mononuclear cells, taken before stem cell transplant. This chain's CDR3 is CASSHMGPDGGYGYTF. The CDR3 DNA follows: TGCGCCAGCAGCCATATGGGACCGGACGGGGGGTATGGCTACACCTTC.